This T cell receptor beta chain was identified in a study of T cell repertoires in cytomegalovirus infection. TCRdb redid the calling of the reads with MiXCR, one entry per CDR3 protein. The data hold hundreds of thousands of distinct CDR3 sequences, with roughly 33% observed a single time. Trimming removed 8 bases from V and 7 bases from J, with 12 bases in between. The CDR3 consists of 12 residues. Only a few counts were recorded for this clonotype. Its antigen remains unknown. V is TRBV12-3 or TRBV12-4 and J is TRBJ2-1; D is possibly TRBD1 (5 bases). The sample in question was cultured PBMCs, obtained from culture after CMV antigen stimulation. The clonotype originates from a human donor in good health (CMV status not recorded). Some clones in this sample may be carry-over from other donors' samples. CDR3 nucleotide sequence: TGTGCCAGCGGGCAACAGGTGAATGAGCAGTTCTTC. This translates into CASGQQVNEQFF.